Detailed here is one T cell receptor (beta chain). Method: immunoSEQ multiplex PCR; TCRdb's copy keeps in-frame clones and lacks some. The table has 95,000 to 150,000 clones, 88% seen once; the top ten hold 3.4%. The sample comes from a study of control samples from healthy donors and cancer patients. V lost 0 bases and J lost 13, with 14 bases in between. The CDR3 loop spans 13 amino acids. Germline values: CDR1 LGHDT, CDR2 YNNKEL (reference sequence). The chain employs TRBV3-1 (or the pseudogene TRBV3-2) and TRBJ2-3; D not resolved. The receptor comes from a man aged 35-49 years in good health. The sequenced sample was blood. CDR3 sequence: CASSQDLPYGEYF. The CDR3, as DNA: TGTGCCAGCAGCCAAGACCTACCGTATGGGGAGTATTTT.